These 18 T cell receptor beta chains originate from one sample sequenced in a study of vaccination effects on CD4 cells after COVID-19. Sequenced by immunoSEQ multiplex PCR; TCRdb stores in-frame clones only, minus some. The sample lists about 45,000 clones; more than 65% were seen once. These receptors are not linked to any known antigen. The authors isolated CD4+ T cells after about 10 days of culture. Two doses of either BNT162b2 or mRNA-1273 were given to each participant. This specimen consisted of CD4+ T cells from PBMCs cultured without peptide, obtained after COVID-19 vaccination. The receptors come from a human donor who received a COVID-19 vaccine.

The chain links TRBV24-1 to TRBJ1-4; 8 positions agree with TRBD1. With 9 bases clipped from V and 5 bases from J, the junction kept 4 bases outside the gene matches. Germline V gene lookup returns CDR1 KGHDR and CDR2 SFDVKD. The CDR3 length is 13 residues. The CDR3 sequence is CATSRTGNEKLFF. CDR3 DNA: TGTGCCACCTCACGGACAGGGAATGAAAAACTGTTTTTT.

This rearrangement joins TRBV2 to TRBJ2-7; D is uncertain. CDR1 is SNHLY and CDR2 is FYNNEI in the germline V gene. The ends were cut back, 2 bases at V and 3 bases at J, with 14 bases in the middle. There are 15 residues in the CDR3. The CDR3 spells CASSEKVLVRYEQYF. The CDR3 nucleotides are TGTGCCAGCAGTGAAAAGGTCCTGGTTCGCTACGAGCAGTACTTC.

The genes are TRBV7-9 and TRBJ2-3; maybe TRBD2 (7 bases). V shed 11 bases and J shed 2 bases, with 14 bases lying between them. The V gene's germline CDR1 is SEHNR and CDR2 FQNEAQ (reference sequence). This CDR3 is 13 amino acids long. The CDR3: CAGRGAATDTQYF. CDR3 DNA sequence: TGTGCCGGACGGGGGGCCGCCACAGATACGCAGTATTTT.

Only a few counts were recorded for this clone. The chain is built from TRBV6-5 and TRBJ1-4, with TRBD1 matching over 9 bases. CDR1 and CDR2 (germline): MNHEY, SVGAGI. CDR3 size: 14 residues. Germline trimming cut 6 bases from V and 5 bases from J; bases unmatched to any gene: 4. The CDR3 here is CASRVGQGNEKLFF. DNA for the CDR3: TGTGCCAGCAGAGTTGGACAGGGGAATGAAAAACTGTTTTTT.

The V call is TRBV14, the J call TRBJ2-5; D unresolved. V lost 4 bases to trimming and J lost 5 bases, with 17 bases between them. The CDR3 runs to 15 residues. Germline-derived CDR1 and CDR2 are SGHDN and FVKESK. This chain's CDR3 is CASSPNKGLVETQYF. CDR3 nucleotide sequence: TGTGCCAGCAGCCCTAACAAAGGGCTTGTGGAGACCCAGTACTTC.

This clone was recorded a few times. V usage is TRBV6-7 and J usage is TRBJ2-1; D possibly matches TRBD1 or TRBD2 (6 bases each). TRBV6-7 is marked as an open reading frame, function uncertain. This CDR3 has 17 residues. Trimming removed 1 base from V and 1 base from J, with 14 bases in between. This chain's CDR3 is CASSYFGGLQSYNEQFF. CDR3 coding DNA: TGTGCCAGCAGTTACTTCGGGGGCCTCCAATCCTACAATGAGCAGTTCTTC.

CDR3 sequence (DNA): TGTGCCAGCAGCCAATTTAGCGGGGGGAACGGGGAGCTGTTTTTT. This encodes CASSQFSGGNGELFF. The chain uses TRBV9 and TRBJ2-2; 10 bases line up with TRBD2. CDR3 length: 15 amino acids. The germline V gene has CDR1 SGDLS and CDR2 YYNGEE. The trim removed 4 bases at V and 7 bases at J, leaving 7 bases unmatched.

The V gene is TRBV6-5, the J gene TRBJ2-3; 8 bases are a match to TRBD1. The V segment lost 0 bases and the J segment 1 base; nucleotides outside the gene matches: 3. The CDR3 totals 16 residues. Germline V lookup: CDR1 MNHEY, CDR2 SVGAGI. CDR3 residues: CASSYSPGQGTDTQYF. The CDR3 DNA follows: TGTGCCAGCAGTTACTCTCCGGGACAGGGCACAGATACGCAGTATTTT.

J is TRBJ1-5 and V is TRBV6-1; D possibly corresponds to TRBD1 (5 bases). Per germline, CDR1 MNHNS and CDR2 SASEGT. The length of the CDR3 is 14 residues. With 2 bases removed from V and 0 bases from J, the gap between germline ends came to 5 bases. CDR3 coding DNA: TGTGCCAGCAGTGAACAGGGTAGCAATCAGCCCCAGCATTTT. Its translation is CASSEQGSNQPQHF.

This clone was observed a handful of times. The chain has TRBV6-5 and TRBJ1-1; D not certain. CDR3 size: 15 residues. Between the trimmed V and J ends, which lost 2 bases and 4 bases, there was a span of 14 bases. Germline-derived CDR1 and CDR2 are MNHEY and SVGAGI. DNA of the CDR3: TGTGCCAGCAGTTACGGTCAAGGAATGAGCACTGAAGCTTTCTTT. Protein sequence: CASSYGQGMSTEAFF.

The CDR3 nucleotides read TGTGCCAGCAGTGACTTAAGCGGGAGCTACAATGAGCAGTTCTTC. It codes for CASSDLSGSYNEQFF. The chain combines TRBV6-4 with TRBJ2-1; the match to TRBD2 covers 8 bases. This CDR3 is 15 amino acids long. In germline, CDR1 is MRHNA, CDR2 SNTAGT. Trimming at V came to 1 base and at J to 3 bases, leaving 2 bases not matched to a gene.

A few counts support this clone. The chain joins TRBV11-3 to TRBJ2-2; D assignment may be TRBD1 or TRBD2 (7 bases each). The CDR3 totals 18 residues. V lost 0 bases, J lost 2 bases, and 16 bases lay in between. The germline gives CDR1 SGHNT, CDR2 YENEEA. The CDR3 bases are TGTGCCAGCAGCTTAGATCAGGGGGGGACCCTAAACACCGGGGAGCTGTTTTTT. Amino acids: CASSLDQGGTLNTGELFF.

The V call is TRBV11-2, the J call TRBJ2-3; D call uncertain. The germline CDR1 and CDR2 sequences are SGHAT and FQNNGV. The CDR3 loop spans 12 amino acids. The V and J ends lost 0 bases and 4 bases respectively, with 2 bases between them. This CDR3 reads CASSLESDTQYF. CDR3 DNA: TGTGCCAGCAGCTTAGAATCAGATACGCAGTATTTT.

The chain employs TRBV7-2 and TRBJ1-5; TRBD1 aligns across 11 bases. The junction had 3 bases not matched to a gene; V was cut back by 3 bases and J by 2 bases. The CDR3 contains 16 residues. Per germline, CDR1 SGHTA and CDR2 FQGNSA. The CDR3 coding sequence is TGTGCCAGCAGCTTTGGGGACAGGGGGGGCAATCAGCCCCAGCATTTT. This translates into CASSFGDRGGNQPQHF.

By sample fraction, this clone is medium-sized (0.01 to 0.1%). The chain combines TRBV10-1 with TRBJ1-1; TRBD1 agrees at 7 bases. The CDR3 contains 15 residues. Germline-derived CDR1 and CDR2 are WNHNN and SYGVQD (reference sequence). Losses at the gene ends were 4 bases for V and 1 base for J; bases not matched to a gene: 6. This chain's CDR3 is CASSGLGQANTEAFF. The CDR3 nucleotides read TGCGCCAGCAGTGGGCTCGGACAGGCGAACACTGAAGCTTTCTTT.

The V and J genes are TRBV19 and TRBJ1-4, with D perhaps TRBD1 (5 bases). The V end lost 2 bases, the J end lost 8 bases, and 18 bases lay between the germline ends. Germline CDR1 is LNHDA and CDR2 is SQIVND (reference sequence). The CDR3 is 16 amino acids. In DNA form, the CDR3 reads TGTGCCAGTAGTATACGTCAGGGCCCCTTTGAGGAAAAACTGTTTTTT. Encoded protein: CASSIRQGPFEEKLFF.

The chain is built from TRBV9 and TRBJ2-1; TRBD1 matches at 10 bases. The CDR3 totals 16 residues. Looked up from germline, CDR1 is SGDLS and CDR2 is YYNGEE. The V gene end was trimmed by 2 bases and the J gene end by 4 bases; junction bases not matched to a gene: 6. In nucleotides, the CDR3 is TGTGCCAGCAGCGTGGGAACGGGACAGGGGTACAATGAGCAGTTCTTC. The encoded protein is CASSVGTGQGYNEQFF.

The rearrangement joins TRBV5-1 to TRBJ1-1, with D perhaps TRBD1 (5 bases). CDR1 SGHRS and CDR2 YFSETQ come from the germline V gene. This CDR3 has 15 amino acids. V shed 0 bases and J shed 1 base, with 10 bases lying between them. The CDR3 sequence: CASSLGGTGNTEAFF. CDR3 DNA: TGCGCCAGCAGCTTGGGGGGCACAGGGAACACTGAAGCTTTCTTT. Drawing the rest from reference TRBV5-1 and TRBJ1-1, the complete variable domain is KAGVTQTPRYLIKTRGQQVTLSCSPISGHRSVSWYQQTPGQGLQFLFEYFSETQRNKGNFPGRFSGRQFSNSRSEMNVSTLELGDSALYLCASSLGGTGNTEAFFGQGTRLTVV.